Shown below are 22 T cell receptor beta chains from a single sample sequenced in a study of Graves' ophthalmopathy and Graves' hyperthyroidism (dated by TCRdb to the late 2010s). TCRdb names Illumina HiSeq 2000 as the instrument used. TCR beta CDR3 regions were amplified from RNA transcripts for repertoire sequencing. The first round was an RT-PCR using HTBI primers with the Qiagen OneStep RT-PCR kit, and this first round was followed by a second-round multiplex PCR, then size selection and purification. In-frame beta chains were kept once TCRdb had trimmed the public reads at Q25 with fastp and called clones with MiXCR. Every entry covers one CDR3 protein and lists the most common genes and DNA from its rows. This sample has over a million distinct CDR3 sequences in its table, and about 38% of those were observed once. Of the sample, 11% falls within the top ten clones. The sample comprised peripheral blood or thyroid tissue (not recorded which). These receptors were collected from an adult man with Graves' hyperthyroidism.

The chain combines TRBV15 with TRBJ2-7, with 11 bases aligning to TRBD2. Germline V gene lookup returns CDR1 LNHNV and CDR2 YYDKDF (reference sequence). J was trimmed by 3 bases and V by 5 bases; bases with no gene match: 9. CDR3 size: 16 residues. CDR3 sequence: CATSPGTSGGDYEQYF. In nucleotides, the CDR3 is TGTGCCACCAGCCCCGGGACTAGCGGAGGAGACTACGAGCAGTACTTC.

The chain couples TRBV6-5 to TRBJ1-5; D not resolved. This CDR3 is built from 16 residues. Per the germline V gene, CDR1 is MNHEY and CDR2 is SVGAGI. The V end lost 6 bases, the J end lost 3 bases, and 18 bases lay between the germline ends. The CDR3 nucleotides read TGTGCCAGCAGCTTGGGTAGAGGACGGCCCAATCAGCCCCAGCATTTT. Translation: CASSLGRGRPNQPQHF.

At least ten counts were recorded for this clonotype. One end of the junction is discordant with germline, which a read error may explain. CDR3 nucleotides: TGTGCCATCGGTGGGAACTCTGGCTACACCTTC. Its translation: CAIGGNSGYTF. V and J are TRBV5-4 and TRBJ1-2; D unclear. Per germline, CDR1 SGHNT and CDR2 YYREEE (reference sequence). CDR3 size: 11 residues.

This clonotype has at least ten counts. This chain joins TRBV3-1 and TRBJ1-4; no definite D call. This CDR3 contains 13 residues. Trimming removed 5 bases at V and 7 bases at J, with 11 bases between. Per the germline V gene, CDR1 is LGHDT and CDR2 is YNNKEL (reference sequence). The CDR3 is CASSASRVEKLFF. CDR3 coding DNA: TGTGCCAGCAGCGCAAGTCGGGTTGAAAAACTGTTTTTT.

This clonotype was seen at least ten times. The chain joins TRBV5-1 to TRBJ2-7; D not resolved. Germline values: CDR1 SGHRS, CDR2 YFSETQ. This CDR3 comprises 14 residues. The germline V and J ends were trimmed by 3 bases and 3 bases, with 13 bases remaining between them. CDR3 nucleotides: TGCGCCAGCAGCTCGCCGGGCCTAAACTACGAGCAGTACTTC. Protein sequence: CASSSPGLNYEQYF.

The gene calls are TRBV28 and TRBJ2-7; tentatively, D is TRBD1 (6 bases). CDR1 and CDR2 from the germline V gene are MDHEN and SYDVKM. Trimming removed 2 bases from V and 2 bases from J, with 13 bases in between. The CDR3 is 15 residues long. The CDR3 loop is CASSLQGYVTYEQYF. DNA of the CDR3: TGTGCCAGCAGTTTACAGGGGTATGTTACCTACGAGCAGTACTTC.

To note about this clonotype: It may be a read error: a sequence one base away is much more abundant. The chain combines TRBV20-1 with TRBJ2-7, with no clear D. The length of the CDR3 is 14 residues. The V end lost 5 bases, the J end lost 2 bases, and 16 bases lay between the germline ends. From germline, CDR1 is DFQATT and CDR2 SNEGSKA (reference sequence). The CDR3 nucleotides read TGCAGTGCTGCAAAGGCAGGTGTAGCCTACGAGCAGTACTTC. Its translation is CSAAKAGVAYEQYF.

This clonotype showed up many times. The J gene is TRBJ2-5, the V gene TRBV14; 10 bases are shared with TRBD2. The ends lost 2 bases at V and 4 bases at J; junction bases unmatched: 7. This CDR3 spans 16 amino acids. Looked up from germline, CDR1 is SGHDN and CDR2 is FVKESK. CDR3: CASSQLLGLAAETQYF. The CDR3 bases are TGTGCCAGCAGCCAACTTCTTGGACTAGCGGCAGAGACCCAGTACTTC.

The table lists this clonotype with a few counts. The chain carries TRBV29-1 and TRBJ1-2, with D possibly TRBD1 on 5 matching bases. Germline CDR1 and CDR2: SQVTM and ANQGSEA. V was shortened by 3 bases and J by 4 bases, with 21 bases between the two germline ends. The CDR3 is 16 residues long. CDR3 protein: CSVEGDEQGVSYGYTF. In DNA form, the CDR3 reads TGCAGCGTTGAGGGGGACGAGCAGGGCGTATCCTATGGCTACACCTTC.

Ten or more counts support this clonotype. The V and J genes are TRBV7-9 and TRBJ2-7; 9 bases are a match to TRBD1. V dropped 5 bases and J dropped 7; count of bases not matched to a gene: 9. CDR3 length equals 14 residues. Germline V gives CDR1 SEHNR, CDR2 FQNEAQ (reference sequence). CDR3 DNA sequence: TGTGCCAGCAGCAGACGGGACAGGGCGCGGGAGCAGTACTTC. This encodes CASSRRDRAREQYF.

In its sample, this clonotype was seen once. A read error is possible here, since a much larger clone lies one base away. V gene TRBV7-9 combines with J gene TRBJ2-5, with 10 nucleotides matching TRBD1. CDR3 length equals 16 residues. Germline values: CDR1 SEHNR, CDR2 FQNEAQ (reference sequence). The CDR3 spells CASSSDRGRVIEAQYF. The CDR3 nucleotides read TGTGCCAGCAGCTCTGACAGGGGGCGCGTGATAGAGGCCCAGTACTTC.

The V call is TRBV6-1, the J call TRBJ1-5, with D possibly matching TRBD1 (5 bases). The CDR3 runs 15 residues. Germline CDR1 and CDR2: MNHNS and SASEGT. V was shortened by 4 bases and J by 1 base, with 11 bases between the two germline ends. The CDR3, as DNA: TGTGCCAGCAGTGGCGACTGGGGGAGCAATCAGCCCCAGCATTTT. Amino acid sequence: CASSGDWGSNQPQHF.

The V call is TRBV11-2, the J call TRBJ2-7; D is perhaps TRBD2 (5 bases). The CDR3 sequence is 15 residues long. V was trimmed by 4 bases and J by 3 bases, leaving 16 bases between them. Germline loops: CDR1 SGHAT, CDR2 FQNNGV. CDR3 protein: CASSSRADSYYEQYF. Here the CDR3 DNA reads TGTGCCAGCAGCTCTCGGGCGGACTCGTACTACGAGCAGTACTTC.

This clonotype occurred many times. DNA of the CDR3: TGTGCCAGCAGTCCCGGGCCCGGGTTCGACGAGCAGTACTTC. Translated, it gives CASSPGPGFDEQYF. The J gene is TRBJ2-7, the V gene TRBV12-3 or TRBV12-4; D is unresolved. This CDR3 has 14 amino acids. V was trimmed by 5 bases and J by 5 bases, leaving 16 bases between them.

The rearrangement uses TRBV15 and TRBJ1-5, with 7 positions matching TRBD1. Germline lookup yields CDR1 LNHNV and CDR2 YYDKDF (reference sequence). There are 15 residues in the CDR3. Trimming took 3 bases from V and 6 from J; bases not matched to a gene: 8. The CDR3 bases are TGTGCCACCAGCAGGGAAACAGGGGAGGGTCAGCCCCAGCATTTT. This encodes CATSRETGEGQPQHF.

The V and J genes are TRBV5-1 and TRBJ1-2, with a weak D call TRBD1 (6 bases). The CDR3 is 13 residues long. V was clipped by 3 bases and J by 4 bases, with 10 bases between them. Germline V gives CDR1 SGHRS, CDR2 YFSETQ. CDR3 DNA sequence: TGCGCCAGCAGCTCGGTGGACAGCTATGGCTACACCTTC. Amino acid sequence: CASSSVDSYGYTF.

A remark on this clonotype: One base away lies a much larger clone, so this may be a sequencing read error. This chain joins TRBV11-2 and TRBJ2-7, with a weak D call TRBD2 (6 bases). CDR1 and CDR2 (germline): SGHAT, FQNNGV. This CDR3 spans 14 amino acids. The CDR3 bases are TGTGCCAGCAGCTTTGCCAGGACTACCTACAAGCAGTACTTC. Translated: CASSFARTTYKQYF.

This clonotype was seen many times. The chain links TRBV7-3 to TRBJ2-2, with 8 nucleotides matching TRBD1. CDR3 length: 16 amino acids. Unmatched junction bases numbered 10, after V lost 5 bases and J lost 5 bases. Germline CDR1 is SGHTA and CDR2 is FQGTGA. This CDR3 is CASSPAQGAWTGELFF. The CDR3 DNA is TGTGCCAGCAGCCCAGCCCAGGGGGCTTGGACCGGGGAGCTGTTTTTT.

This chain's CDR3 is CASIASGDSTNEAFF. The CDR3 DNA is TGCGCCAGCATAGCTAGCGGGGACAGTACAAATGAAGCTTTCTTT. The chain couples TRBV10-2 to TRBJ1-1, with 7 bases aligning to TRBD1. The CDR3 has 15 amino acids. CDR1 is WSHSY and CDR2 is SAAADI in the germline V gene. After removal of 7 bases from V and 7 bases from J, the junction contained 15 bases not matched to a gene.

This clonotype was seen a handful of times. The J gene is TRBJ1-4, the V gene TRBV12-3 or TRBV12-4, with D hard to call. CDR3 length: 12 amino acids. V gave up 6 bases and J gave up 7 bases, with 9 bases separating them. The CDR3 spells CASRFWSEKLFF. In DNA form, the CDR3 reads TGTGCCAGCAGATTTTGGTCTGAAAAACTGTTTTTT.

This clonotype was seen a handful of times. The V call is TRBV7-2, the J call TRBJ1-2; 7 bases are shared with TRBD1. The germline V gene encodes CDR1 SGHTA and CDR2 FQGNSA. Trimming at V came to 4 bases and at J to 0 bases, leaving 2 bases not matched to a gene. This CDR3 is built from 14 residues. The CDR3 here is CASSWDRTNYGYTF. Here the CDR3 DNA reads TGTGCCAGCAGCTGGGACAGAACTAACTATGGCTACACCTTC.

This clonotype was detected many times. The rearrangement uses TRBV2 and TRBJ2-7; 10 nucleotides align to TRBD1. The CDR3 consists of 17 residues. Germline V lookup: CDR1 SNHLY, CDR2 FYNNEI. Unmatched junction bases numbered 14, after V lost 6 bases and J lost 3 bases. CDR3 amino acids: CASSEPPGQGRVYEQYF. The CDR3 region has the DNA TGTGCCAGCAGCGAACCGCCGGGACAGGGGCGGGTCTACGAGCAGTACTTC.